These 8 T cell receptor beta chains share one sample of origin, sequenced in a study of T cell responses to AZD1222 COVID-19 vaccine. Generated by immunoSEQ multiplex PCR, the TCRdb table keeps only in-frame clones and is missing some. Of some 130,000 clones in the sample, roughly 93% were seen once. Sequenced here: peripheral blood, sampled 28 days after the second AZD1222 dose. These receptors all come from an adult who received the AZD1222 COVID-19 vaccine.

This clone was recorded once. CDR3 sequence (DNA): TGTGCCAGTGCACCAAAACAGGGCCTTAGAATAACTGAAGCTTTCTTT. Translation gives CASAPKQGLRITEAFF. The gene calls are TRBV19 and TRBJ1-1; TRBD1 is a possible D gene (6 bases). Deletions cut 8 bases from V and 5 bases from J, with 24 bases between. Germline-derived CDR1 and CDR2 are LNHDA and SQIVND (reference sequence). The length of the CDR3 is 16 residues.

The chain has TRBV5-1 and TRBJ2-3, with no clear D. V lost 3 bases to trimming and J lost 3 bases, with 8 bases between them. This CDR3 spans 13 amino acids. In germline, CDR1 is SGHRS, CDR2 YFSETQ. DNA of the CDR3: TGCGCCAGCAGCTCCCACCCTACAGATACGCAGTATTTT. Translating it yields CASSSHPTDTQYF.

This clone occurred once. The chain is built from TRBV28 and TRBJ2-1; D gene unclear. Trimming took 4 bases from V and 9 from J, leaving 7 bases between them. The germline CDR1 and CDR2 sequences are MDHEN and SYDVKM. This CDR3 spans 11 amino acids. In nucleotides, the CDR3 is TGTGCCAGCAGTTCCTTAACTGAGCAGTTCTTC. It codes for CASSSLTEQFF.

The V gene is TRBV5-6, the J gene TRBJ2-5, with a tentative D call TRBD2 (5 bases). V was clipped by 0 bases and J by 9 bases, with 12 bases between them. This CDR3 region has 13 residues. The germline V gene encodes CDR1 SGHDT and CDR2 YYEEEE. CDR3 residues: CASSLATPGAQYF. The DNA of the CDR3 is TGTGCCAGCAGCTTGGCGACACCCGGGGCCCAGTACTTC.

The chain is built from TRBV9 and TRBJ2-5; 11 bases line up with TRBD1. The germline V gene has CDR1 SGDLS and CDR2 YYNGEE. CDR3 length equals 16 residues. The junction had 8 bases not matched to a gene; V was cut back by 3 bases and J by 4 bases. The CDR3 here is CASSATGTGGRETQYF. CDR3 sequence (DNA): TGTGCCAGCAGCGCAACCGGGACAGGGGGTAGAGAGACCCAGTACTTC.

The chain uses TRBV19 and TRBJ2-7; D tentatively fits TRBD1 or TRBD2 (5 bases each). The CDR3 has 16 residues. Germline CDR1 reads LNHDA; CDR2 reads SQIVND (reference sequence). V dropped 7 bases and J dropped 1 base, with 20 bases sitting between them. CDR3 in amino acids: CASIGDGPRDSYEQYF. CDR3 bases: TGTGCCAGTATTGGGGACGGACCGAGAGATTCCTACGAGCAGTACTTC.

The chain combines TRBV6-5 with TRBJ2-3; 9 bases agree with TRBD1. CDR1 MNHEY and CDR2 SVGAGI come from the germline V gene. The CDR3 loop spans 13 amino acids. Germline trimming cut 2 bases from V and 10 bases from J; bases unmatched to any gene: 4. The CDR3 coding sequence is TGTGCCAGCAGTTACGGGACAGGGAGGCCGCAGTATTTT. This codes for CASSYGTGRPQYF.

The V call is TRBV7-9, the J call TRBJ1-5; perhaps TRBD1 as D (5 bases). The CDR3 has 14 residues. Germline values: CDR1 SEHNR, CDR2 FQNEAQ (reference sequence). V was clipped by 3 bases and J by 3 bases, with 9 bases between them. The CDR3 DNA follows: TGTGCCAGCAGCTTCTCTGGGACCAATCAGCCCCAGCATTTT. It yields the protein CASSFSGTNQPQHF.